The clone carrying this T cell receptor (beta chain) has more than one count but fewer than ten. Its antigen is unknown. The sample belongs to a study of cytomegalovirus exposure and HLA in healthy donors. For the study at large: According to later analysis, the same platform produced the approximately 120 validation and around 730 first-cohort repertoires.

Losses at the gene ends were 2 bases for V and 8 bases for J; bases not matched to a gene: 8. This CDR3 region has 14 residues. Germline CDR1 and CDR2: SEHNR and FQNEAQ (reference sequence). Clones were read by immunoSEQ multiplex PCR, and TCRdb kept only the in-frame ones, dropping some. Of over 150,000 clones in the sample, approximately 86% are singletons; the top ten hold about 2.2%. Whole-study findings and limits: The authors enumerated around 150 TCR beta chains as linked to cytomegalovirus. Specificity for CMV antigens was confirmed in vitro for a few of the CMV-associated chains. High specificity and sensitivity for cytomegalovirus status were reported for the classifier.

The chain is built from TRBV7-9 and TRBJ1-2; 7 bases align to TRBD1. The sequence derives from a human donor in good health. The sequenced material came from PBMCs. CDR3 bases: TGTGCCAGCAGCTTACGACAGGGACCAAGCGGCTACACCTTC. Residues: CASSLRQGPSGYTF. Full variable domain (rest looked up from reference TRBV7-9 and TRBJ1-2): DTGVSQNPRHKITKRGQNVTFRCDPISEHNRLYWYRQTLGQGPEFLTYFQNEAQLEKSRLLSDRFSAERPKGSFSTLEIQRTEQGDSAMYLCASSLRQGPSGYTFGSGTRLTVV.